The rows below give T cell receptor beta chains drawn from one sample of a study of blood T cell repertoires in COVID-19. Repertoires were generated with immunoSEQ multiplex PCR, while TCRdb's copy carries only in-frame clones and drops some. Of about 300,000 clones listed, 89% are singletons. The sample consisted of PBMCs or T cells enriched from blood (not recorded which). These TCRs come from a woman aged 40 to 50 who had recovered from COVID-19. Each CDR3 is given with its conserved first and last residue.

v_call: TRBV10-2; j_call: TRBJ1-2; cdr3_aa: CASSEFQGAQGYTF
v_call: TRBV9; j_call: TRBJ2-5; cdr3_aa: CASSEGEPRRETQYF
v_call: TRBV9; j_call: TRBJ2-1; cdr3_aa: CASSAPSPGTSGRLSYNEQFF
v_call: TRBV6-1; j_call: TRBJ1-1; cdr3_aa: CASSEIDPQYTEAFF
v_call: TRBV30; j_call: TRBJ1-6; cdr3_aa: CAWSATSSYNSPLHF
v_call: TRBV19; j_call: TRBJ1-2; cdr3_aa: CASLGQTPNYGYTF
v_call: TRBV2; j_call: TRBJ2-1; cdr3_aa: CASRPGQGFYEQFF
v_call: TRBV7-6; j_call: TRBJ2-1; cdr3_aa: CASSRGGYDEQFF
v_call: TRBV19; j_call: TRBJ1-1; cdr3_aa: CASSNRDISMNTEAFF
v_call: TRBV6-5; j_call: TRBJ1-2; cdr3_aa: CASSYQGVGGYTF
v_call: TRBV19; j_call: TRBJ2-3; cdr3_aa: CASSIFHQRVSTDTQYF
v_call: TRBV3-1/TRBV3-2; j_call: TRBJ1-2; cdr3_aa: CASSLQGAYGYTF
v_call: TRBV11-2; j_call: TRBJ1-3; cdr3_aa: CASSSRGLPPGNTIYF
v_call: TRBV6-5; j_call: TRBJ2-7; cdr3_aa: CASSSGGSSYEQYF
v_call: TRBV5-5; j_call: TRBJ2-7; cdr3_aa: CASSLIGGPTYEQYF
v_call: TRBV4-1; j_call: TRBJ1-2; cdr3_aa: CASSPRDTDNYGYTF
v_call: TRBV6-2/TRBV6-3; j_call: TRBJ1-5; cdr3_aa: CASSSVLGTGSSGNQPQHF
v_call: TRBV6-5; j_call: TRBJ1-1; cdr3_aa: CASSPGTGDSTEAFF
v_call: TRBV5-8; j_call: TRBJ1-5; cdr3_aa: CASSSYVGTAMSQSNQPQHF
v_call: TRBV24-1; j_call: TRBJ1-4; cdr3_aa: CATSGGRDEKLFF
v_call: TRBV5-4; j_call: TRBJ1-2; cdr3_aa: CASTLTGVDYGYTF
v_call: TRBV18; j_call: TRBJ2-5; cdr3_aa: CASSPPRGQGIVYETQYF
v_call: TRBV7-6; j_call: TRBJ2-2; cdr3_aa: CASSSLGLTNTGELFF
v_call: TRBV5-1; j_call: TRBJ2-5; cdr3_aa: CASSLARPETQYF
v_call: TRBV14; j_call: TRBJ1-1; cdr3_aa: CASSSYTEAFF
v_call: TRBV7-9; j_call: TRBJ2-3; cdr3_aa: CASSLSGVTDTQYF
v_call: TRBV19; j_call: TRBJ1-1; cdr3_aa: CASSIGWANTEAFF
v_call: TRBV5-4; j_call: TRBJ1-3; cdr3_aa: CASSPPGRNTIYF
v_call: TRBV5-1; j_call: TRBJ2-2; cdr3_aa: CASSFRDRDTGELFF
v_call: TRBV7-2; j_call: TRBJ2-7; cdr3_aa: CASSSGLAGGEQYF
v_call: TRBV19; j_call: TRBJ2-3; cdr3_aa: CASGTGGVDTQYF
v_call: TRBV9; j_call: TRBJ2-7; cdr3_aa: CASSVAQGAYEQYF
v_call: TRBV7-9; j_call: TRBJ2-3; cdr3_aa: CASSPLVAGALDTQYF
v_call: TRBV5-4; j_call: TRBJ2-2; cdr3_aa: CASSLAGPGELFF
v_call: TRBV27; j_call: TRBJ1-2; cdr3_aa: CASSLLPLHSYYGYTF